This is a list of T cell receptor beta chains from one sample in a study of control samples from healthy donors and cancer patients. Profiling relied on immunoSEQ multiplex PCR, and the TCRdb table lists in-frame clones only, not all of them. The sample has about 120,000 clones; around 94% are singletons. Material: PBMCs. All receptors derive from a man older than 75 with head and neck cancer. The CDR3 runs from the conserved cysteine through the conserved F or W. Each record gives: clone size, D gene, V gene, J gene, CDR3 DNA, CDR3 protein. A D gene is named only where the DNA matches it firmly. A clone size is listed for some rows: how often the clone was seen (once, few, many), or a class if it is expanded.

-	TRBD2	TRBV30	TRBJ2-3	TGTGCCTGGAGTGCCCCCCGGGGTAGCGGGATTTCAGATACGCAGTATTTT	CAWSAPRGSGISDTQYF
-	-	TRBV6-2/TRBV6-3	TRBJ1-1	TGTGCCAGCAGTCGCGAGGACTGGAACACTGAAGCTTTCTTT	CASSREDWNTEAFF
-	-	TRBV7-9	TRBJ2-1	TGTGCCAGCAGCCCCCGCCTCTACAATGAGCAGTTCTTC	CASSPRLYNEQFF
-	-	TRBV19	TRBJ2-7	TGTGCCAGTAGTATAGATACAATGCGGGAGCAGTACTTC	CASSIDTMREQYF
-	TRBD1	TRBV6-5	TRBJ1-5	TGTGCCAGCAGTCGGGACAGGGAGAAAAAACAGCCCCAGCATTTT	CASSRDREKKQPQHF
-	TRBD1	TRBV4-1	TRBJ2-5	TGCGCCAGCAGCCAAAGGGACAGGGGCCAAGAGACCCAGTACTTC	CASSQRDRGQETQYF
-	-	TRBV6-1	TRBJ1-5	TGTGCCAGCAGTGTAGCGAGCGCAACGGAGCCCCAGCATTTT	CASSVASATEPQHF
-	TRBD2	TRBV2	TRBJ2-2	TGTGCCAGCAGATTGGGAGGGGATGCCGGGGAGCTGTTTTTT	CASRLGGDAGELFF
-	-	TRBV6-5	TRBJ2-7	TGTGCCAGCAGTACCGGGGCCCCCTACGAGCAGTACTTC	CASSTGAPYEQYF
-	-	TRBV9	TRBJ1-3	TGTGCCAGCAGCGCCCCGGACTGGGGCTCTGGAAACACCATATATTTT	CASSAPDWGSGNTIYF
-	-	TRBV12-3/TRBV12-4	TRBJ1-2	TGTGCCAGCAGTTTGGGGAGATATGGCTACACCTTC	CASSLGRYGYTF
-	-	TRBV18	TRBJ2-7	TGTGCCAGCTCACCCACAGTCTACGAGCAGTACTTC	CASSPTVYEQYF
once	-	TRBV20-1	TRBJ1-2	TGCAGTGCAACCGGACGCTCCGGCTACACCTTC	CSATGRSGYTF
-	TRBD1	TRBV5-1	TRBJ2-5	TGCGCCAGCAGCTTGGCGGGGACAGGGCTCCAAGAGACCCAGTACTTC	CASSLAGTGLQETQYF
few	-	TRBV5-4	TRBJ2-5	TGTGCCAGCAGCCCAATCGGGGGCTGGGTGGAAGAGACCCAGTACTTC	CASSPIGGWVEETQYF
-	TRBD1	TRBV6-2/TRBV6-3	TRBJ2-4	TGTGCCAGCAGTGACCGGGACAGGGGCAAAAACATTCAGTACTTC	CASSDRDRGKNIQYF
-	TRBD1	TRBV6-1	TRBJ1-1	TGTGCCAGCAGTGATACAGGGGGCCTCACTGAAGCTTTCTTT	CASSDTGGLTEAFF
-	TRBD2	TRBV7-2	TRBJ2-3	TGTGCCAGCAGCTTAGAAGGGGTAGCGGGAGGAGGGACAGATACGCAGTATTTT	CASSLEGVAGGGTDTQYF
-	-	TRBV5-1	TRBJ2-5	TGCGCCAGCAGCCATTCGGCGGGGCCGGTAGAGACCCAGTACTTC	CASSHSAGPVETQYF
-	-	TRBV11-3	TRBJ2-5	TGTGCCAGCAGTCGCGGTCGGGAGACCCAGTACTTC	CASSRGRETQYF
-	-	TRBV14	TRBJ1-1	TGTGCCAGCAGCCACCCGACAGAGCCTTCGGGCACTGAAGCTTTCTTT	CASSHPTEPSGTEAFF
-	-	TRBV7-9	TRBJ2-7	TGTGCCAGCAGCCCCAGGAGGGAGTACGAGCAGTACTTC	CASSPRREYEQYF
-	-	TRBV5-4	TRBJ1-2	TGTGCCAGCAGCGGGGGGGGCAGGGCTGATGGCTACACCTTC	CASSGGGRADGYTF
-	-	TRBV25-1	TRBJ1-2	TGTGCCAGCAGTGAAAGGGAATCCACCGGCTACACCTTC	CASSERESTGYTF
-	TRBD1	TRBV5-4	TRBJ2-1	TGTGCCAGCAGCCTACCGACAGGGGCCAATGAGCAGTTCTTC	CASSLPTGANEQFF
-	TRBD1	TRBV5-1	TRBJ1-6	TGCGCCAGCAGCTTCCGGGACAGAAATTCACCCCTCCACTTT	CASSFRDRNSPLHF
-	TRBD1	TRBV4-1	TRBJ1-3	TGCGCCAGCAGCCAGGAGACAGGGTCTGGAAACACCATATATTTT	CASSQETGSGNTIYF
-	-	TRBV11-2	TRBJ2-7	TGTGCCAGCAGCTTGGCCTTGGCCTACGAGCAGTACTTC	CASSLALAYEQYF
-	-	TRBV18	TRBJ1-2	TGTGCCAGCTCCCCTGGTTCGGGAGGGCATTATGGCTACACCTTC	CASSPGSGGHYGYTF
-	-	TRBV28	TRBJ2-6	TGTGCCAGCGTAGGGCAGCCCCCTGTCCGGGCCAACGTCCTGACTTTC	CASVGQPPVRANVLTF
-	-	TRBV3-1/TRBV3-2	TRBJ1-1	TGTGCCAGCAGCTCGCCGGGATTTTACACTGAAGCTTTCTTT	CASSSPGFYTEAFF
-	-	TRBV5-1	TRBJ2-2	TGCGCCAGCAGCTTGGAGGGACGGCTAAACACCGGGGAGCTGTTTTTT	CASSLEGRLNTGELFF
once	-	TRBV4-1	TRBJ1-1	TGCGCCAGCAGCCAAGGGGGCGGGGCCGCCTTGATGAACACTGAAGCTTTCTTT	CASSQGGGAALMNTEAFF
-	TRBD1	TRBV5-4	TRBJ1-2	TGTGCCAGCAGCTGGCCGGACAGGGGGGGAGGCTACACCTTC	CASSWPDRGGGYTF